A single sample is the source of the 19 T cell receptor beta chains below, sequenced in a study of blood T cell repertoires in COVID-19. Method: immunoSEQ multiplex PCR; TCRdb's copy keeps in-frame clones and lacks some. The sample records 150,000 to 200,000 clones, around 79% being singletons. The specimen sequenced was peripheral blood. Receptors were obtained from a woman aged 40 to 50 with COVID-19, enrolled during active disease.

The chain couples TRBV7-8 to TRBJ2-7, with TRBD1 matching over 10 bases. Germline CDR1 SGHVS, CDR2 FQNEAQ. The ends lost 4 bases at V and 4 bases at J; junction bases unmatched: 4. The CDR3 loop spans 14 amino acids. CDR3 loop: CASSWDRGGYEQYF. The CDR3 DNA follows: TGTGCCAGCAGCTGGGACAGGGGCGGGTACGAGCAGTACTTC.

Details on this clone: The same CDR3 can be traced to other DNA sequences in this sample. The CDR3, as DNA: TGTGCCAGCAGTTATTCTAGCTCTGGAAACACCATATATTTT. As protein: CASSYSSSGNTIYF. The rearrangement joins TRBV6-6 to TRBJ1-3; no clear D gene. Germline CDR1 reads MNHNY; CDR2 reads SVGAGI (reference sequence). Trimming removed 3 bases from V and 0 bases from J, with 6 bases in between. The length of the CDR3 is 14 residues.

This clone has a handful of counts. The rearrangement uses TRBV6-4 and TRBJ2-2, with TRBD2 as a possible D gene (6 bases). This CDR3 spans 13 amino acids. Trimming cost V 6 bases and J 1 base, with 6 bases left between them. Germline V gene data show CDR1 as MRHNA and CDR2 as SNTAGT. CDR3 sequence: CASSGGNTGELFF. In DNA form, the CDR3 reads TGTGCCAGCAGCGGGGGGAACACCGGGGAGCTGTTTTTT.

The table lists this clone with a count of one. This rearrangement joins TRBV21-1 to TRBJ1-5. TRBV21-1 is given as a pseudogene. The CDR3 runs 20 residues. CDR3 loop: CASSKALRLVQKSSNQPQHF. In nucleotides, the CDR3 is TGTGCCAGCAGCAAAGCTCTTCGACTGGTACAAAAATCTAGCAATCAGCCCCAGCATTTT.

This chain connects TRBV5-5 to TRBJ1-6, with 10 bases fitting TRBD1. CDR3 length: 15 residues. Germline CDR1 is SGHKS and CDR2 is YYEKEE (reference sequence). The junction had 4 bases not matched to a gene; V was cut back by 2 bases and J by 8 bases. As DNA, the CDR3 is TGTGCCAGCAGCTTAGGAGGGACAGGGGATTCACCCCTCCACTTT. Translation gives CASSLGGTGDSPLHF.

The genes are TRBV19 and TRBJ1-5, with a possible D match to TRBD1 (5 bases). V shed 7 bases and J shed 11 bases, with 12 bases lying between them. CDR3 length equals 11 residues. In germline, CDR1 is LNHDA, CDR2 SQIVND (reference sequence). The CDR3 is CASIGGGSQHF. CDR3 nucleotides: TGTGCCAGTATCGGTGGGGGGTCCCAGCATTTT.

The genes are TRBV6-5 and TRBJ2-2, with D uncertain. In germline, CDR1 is MNHEY, CDR2 SVGAGI. The germline V and J ends were trimmed by 4 bases and 4 bases, with 7 bases remaining between them. CDR3 length equals 13 residues. DNA for the CDR3: TGTGCCAGCAGTTTTTCGGGCACCGGGGAGCTGTTTTTT. Translated, it gives CASSFSGTGELFF.

The chain carries TRBV5-1 and TRBJ2-1; maybe TRBD2 (6 bases). Germline V CDR1 and CDR2: SGHRS, YFSETQ. V was pared by 0 bases and J by 9 bases, with 10 bases between. The CDR3 length is 13 residues. The CDR3 loop reads CASSLALAREQFF. CDR3 bases: TGCGCCAGCAGCTTGGCACTAGCCCGTGAGCAGTTCTTC.

The chain uses TRBV6-2 or TRBV6-3 and TRBJ1-1, with TRBD1 as a possible D gene (6 bases). This CDR3 contains 14 residues. V was shortened by 2 bases and J by 1 base, with 8 bases between the two germline ends. Germline CDR1 is MNHEY and CDR2 is SVGEGT. DNA of the CDR3: TGTGCCAGCAGTTACGGGACACCGAACACTGAAGCTTTCTTT. This gives the protein CASSYGTPNTEAFF.

This rearrangement joins TRBV19 to TRBJ1-5; D perhaps matches TRBD1 (5 bases). Germline V gene sequence: CDR1 LNHDA, CDR2 SQIVND (reference sequence). Trimming took 5 bases from V and 0 from J, leaving 17 bases between them. There are 17 residues in the CDR3. CDR3: CASSPRGGTYSNQPQHF. The CDR3 DNA follows: TGTGCCAGTAGTCCCCGGGGGGGTACCTATAGCAATCAGCCCCAGCATTTT.

A note on this clone: At one end, the junction sequence differs from germline, possibly due to a read error. This sequence joins TRBV11-2 and TRBJ2-5; tentative D call: TRBD2 (6 bases). The CDR3 totals 12 residues. The germline gives CDR1 SGHAT, CDR2 FQNNGV. The CDR3 sequence is CASSVEKGGQYF. CDR3 bases: TGTGCCAGCAGCGTAGAAAAAGGAGGGCAGTACTTC.

There are a few counts of this clone. The chain uses TRBV7-6 and TRBJ2-1; 9 bases map to TRBD2. CDR3 size: 15 residues. The germline V gene encodes CDR1 SGHVS and CDR2 FNYEAQ. V dropped 6 bases and J dropped 8; count of bases not matched to a gene: 11. CDR3 nucleotides: TGTGCCAGCAGACCTGAAATAGCGGGAGCCTATGAGCAGTTCTTC. Protein product: CASRPEIAGAYEQFF.

This clone was detected once. The chain joins TRBV11-3 to TRBJ2-5, with D possibly matching TRBD1 (6 bases). The length of the CDR3 is 17 residues. Germline V gene sequence: CDR1 SGHNT, CDR2 YENEEA. Deletions cut 1 base from V and 5 bases from J, with 20 bases between. CDR3 region: CASSLGATGHAGETQYF. In DNA, the CDR3 is TGTGCCAGCAGCTTAGGGGCGACAGGTCACGCAGGGGAGACCCAGTACTTC.

This sequence joins TRBV30 and TRBJ2-2; the D gene is possibly TRBD1 (6 bases). Germline V CDR1 and CDR2: GTSNPN, SVGIG (reference sequence). Deletions cut 3 bases from V and 2 bases from J, with 13 bases between. CDR3 length: 15 amino acids. In DNA form, the CDR3 reads TGTGCCTGGAGCGAGGGGACATATAACACCGGGGAGCTGTTTTTT. Translation: CAWSEGTYNTGELFF.

V gene TRBV27 combines with J gene TRBJ1-1; 7 positions match TRBD1. The CDR3 is 17 residues long. Per germline, CDR1 MNHEY and CDR2 SMNVEV (reference sequence). Trimming removed 1 base from V and 1 base from J; junction bases left unmatched: 9. The DNA for the CDR3 is TGTGCCAGCAGTTTATTTATCCTAGGGGGCGAGAACACTGAAGCTTTCTTT. Encoded protein: CASSLFILGGENTEAFF.

The chain couples TRBV4-1 to TRBJ1-4; 9 bases are a match to TRBD1. V dropped 4 bases and J dropped 8; count of bases not matched to a gene: 14. This CDR3 has 17 residues. CDR1 is MGHRA and CDR2 is YSYEKL in the germline V gene. CDR3 in amino acids: CASSRDRGEVAEEKLFF. The CDR3 nucleotides read TGCGCCAGCAGCCGAGACAGGGGGGAAGTGGCGGAAGAAAAACTGTTTTTT.

V usage is TRBV5-1 and J usage is TRBJ1-2, with D possibly matching TRBD1 (5 bases). The CDR3 spans 14 residues. Per the germline V gene, CDR1 is SGHRS and CDR2 is YFSETQ. Trimming pared 4 bases from V and 8 bases from J, leaving 18 bases between. CDR3: CASSPPTDGGGYTF. DNA for the CDR3: TGCGCCAGCAGCCCACCGACAGACGGCGGCGGCTACACCTTC.

The chain couples TRBV5-1 to TRBJ2-2; 8 nucleotides line up with TRBD1. There are 15 residues in the CDR3. The germline V gene has CDR1 SGHRS and CDR2 YFSETQ. J lost 4 bases, V lost 3 bases, and 5 bases had no gene match. The CDR3 DNA sequence: TGCGCCAGCAGCTCAGGGGGCGTCCTCACCGGGGAGCTGTTTTTT. Its translation is CASSSGGVLTGELFF.

The rearrangement joins TRBV6-5 to TRBJ2-7, with 10 bases matching TRBD2. The CDR3 consists of 14 residues. Unmatched junction bases numbered 11, after V lost 10 bases and J lost 5 bases. Germline assignment: CDR1 MNHEY and CDR2 SVGAGI. The CDR3 DNA sequence: TGTGCCACCCGAATAGCGGGAGGAGAGCACGAGCAGTACTTC. It is translated as CATRIAGGEHEQYF.